This T cell receptor (beta chain) was identified in a study of T cell responses to AZD1222 COVID-19 vaccine. Study conclusions and caveats: The donors showed a predominance of white British ancestry and of females, with possible underestimation of clonal diversity.

Libraries were prepared by immunoSEQ multiplex PCR; TCRdb keeps only in-frame clonotypes and omits some of them. The sample lists tens of thousands of clones, about 92% seen once, with approximately 5% in the top ten. In germline, CDR1 is KGHSH, CDR2 LQKENI. CDR3 length: 17 amino acids. Trimming removed 2 bases from V and 2 bases from J, with 15 bases in between. Analyses pooled second doses at about 4 or about 12 weeks. As regards this clone: Its antigen is undetermined.

This material consisted of peripheral blood, taken 28 days after the second AZD1222 dose. The chain employs TRBV18 and TRBJ2-2; D remains unclear. This clonotype originated in an adult who received the AZD1222 COVID-19 vaccine. This chain's CDR3 is CASSPSLVPSNTGELFF. CDR3 sequence (DNA): TGTGCCAGCTCACCATCTCTGGTGCCGAGCAACACCGGGGAGCTGTTTTTT.